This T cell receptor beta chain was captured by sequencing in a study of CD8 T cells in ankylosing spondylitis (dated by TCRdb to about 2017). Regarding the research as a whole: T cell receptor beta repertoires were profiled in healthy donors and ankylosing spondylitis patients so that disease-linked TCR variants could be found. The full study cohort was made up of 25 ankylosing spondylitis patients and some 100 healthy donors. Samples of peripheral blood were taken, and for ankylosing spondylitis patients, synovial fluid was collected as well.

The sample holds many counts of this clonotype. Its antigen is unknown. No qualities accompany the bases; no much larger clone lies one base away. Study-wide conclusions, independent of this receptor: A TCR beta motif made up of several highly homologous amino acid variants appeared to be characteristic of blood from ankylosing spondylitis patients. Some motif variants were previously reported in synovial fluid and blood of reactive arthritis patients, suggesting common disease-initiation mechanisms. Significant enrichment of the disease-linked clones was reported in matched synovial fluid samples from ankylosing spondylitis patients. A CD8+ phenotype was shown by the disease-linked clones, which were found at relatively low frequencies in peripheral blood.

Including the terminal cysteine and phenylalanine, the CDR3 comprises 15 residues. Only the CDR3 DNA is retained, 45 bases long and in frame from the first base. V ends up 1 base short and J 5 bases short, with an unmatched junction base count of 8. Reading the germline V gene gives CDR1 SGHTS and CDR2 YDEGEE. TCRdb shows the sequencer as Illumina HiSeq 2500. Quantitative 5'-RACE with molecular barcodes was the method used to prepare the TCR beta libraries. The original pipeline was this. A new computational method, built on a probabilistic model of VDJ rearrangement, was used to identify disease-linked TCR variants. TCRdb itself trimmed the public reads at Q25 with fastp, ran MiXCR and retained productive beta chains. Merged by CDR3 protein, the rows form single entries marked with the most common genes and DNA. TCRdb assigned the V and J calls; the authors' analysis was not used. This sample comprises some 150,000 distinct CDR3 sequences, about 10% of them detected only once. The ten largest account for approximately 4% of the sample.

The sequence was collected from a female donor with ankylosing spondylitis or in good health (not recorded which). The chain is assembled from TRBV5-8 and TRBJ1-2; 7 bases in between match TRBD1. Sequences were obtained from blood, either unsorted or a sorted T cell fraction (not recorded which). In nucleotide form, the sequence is TGTGCCAGCAGCTTGACCGGGACAGCGAGATATGGCTACACCTTC. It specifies CASSLTGTARYGYTF.